The subject of this entry is one T cell receptor (beta chain). No antigen is known for it. These data originate in a study of T cell repertoires in cytomegalovirus infection. Looking at the study overall: Recently described HLA-C-restricted plus well-studied HLA-B-restricted CMV epitopes were used. TCR beta signatures that were public indicated CMV infection and matching HLA type.

Study results and caveats: Dominating the ex vivo response were TCR beta clonotypes that were CMV-specific and HLA-C-restricted. People with CMV and the relevant HLA were identified by cumulative public TCR beta family frequency.

MiXCR, applied by TCRdb to the reads, yields one record per CDR3 protein. The repertoire holds hundreds of thousands of distinct CDR3 sequences, with 30% to 35% as singletons. Germline V gives CDR1 SGHRS, CDR2 YFSETQ. The CDR3 runs to 18 residues. V was clipped by 3 bases and J by 3 bases, with 23 bases between them. The chain recombines TRBV5-1 with TRBJ2-3, with a possible D match to TRBD2 (6 bases). The receptor was derived from a human donor in good health (CMV status not recorded). Some clones in this sample may be carry-over from other donors' samples. This material consisted of cultured PBMCs, taken from culture after CMV antigen stimulation. CDR3 sequence reads: CASSSLGVGREKTDTQYF. As DNA, the CDR3 is TGCGCCAGCAGCTCCCTGGGTGTGGGCCGGGAGAAGACAGATACGCAGTATTTT.